The 17 T cell receptor beta chains below all came from one sample that was sequenced in a study of OX40 agonist ivuxolimab in advanced cancers. Using immunoSEQ multiplex PCR, the repertoire was profiled, and TCRdb retains in-frame clones only, with some absent. Here the sample spans tens of thousands of clones, roughly nine tenths being singletons. Sequenced material: CD4+ or CD8+ T cells sorted from blood, taken in a trial of the OX40 agonist ivuxolimab. The origin of the receptors is an adult with an advanced solid tumor such as melanoma, head and neck, liver or kidney cancer.

The J gene is TRBJ1-2, the V gene TRBV7-2, with a tentative D call TRBD1 (5 bases). CDR1 is SGHTA and CDR2 is FQGNSA in the germline V gene. The CDR3 runs 12 residues. Trimming left V 5 bases short and J 4 bases short, with 8 bases between. The CDR3 here is CASSLGTYGYTF. DNA of the CDR3: TGTGCCAGCAGCCTCGGGACCTATGGCTACACCTTC.

The rearrangement links TRBV2 to TRBJ2-7, with 7 bases fitting TRBD2. The CDR3 runs to 13 residues. Germline CDR1 reads SNHLY; CDR2 reads FYNNEI. V trimming: 8 bases; J trimming: 3 bases; junction bases outside the gene matches: 7. For the CDR3, the DNA is TGTGCCAGCGGACGGGGGGAGGGCTACGAGCAGTACTTC. It yields the protein CASGRGEGYEQYF.

The chain recombines TRBV6-1 with TRBJ2-1; maybe TRBD1 (5 bases). The germline CDR1 and CDR2 sequences are MNHNS and SASEGT. V lost 2 bases and J lost 0, with 17 bases in between. The CDR3 consists of 18 residues. CDR3 protein: CASSERGAVQYSYNEQFF. In DNA form, the CDR3 reads TGTGCCAGCAGTGAACGTGGGGCAGTCCAGTACTCCTACAATGAGCAGTTCTTC.

This clone showed up just once. The chain employs TRBV6-1 and TRBJ1-4; 7 nucleotides match TRBD1. V lost 5 bases to trimming and J lost 3 bases; unmatched junction nucleotides: 3. This CDR3 comprises 14 residues. Germline V gene sequence: CDR1 MNHNS, CDR2 SASEGT. The CDR3 region has the DNA TGTGCCAGCAGTCGGGACAGATCTAATGAAAAACTGTTTTTT. Its protein product is CASSRDRSNEKLFF.

J is TRBJ1-1 and V is TRBV5-1; 7 nucleotides agree with TRBD1. Trimming removed 4 bases from V and 1 base from J; junction bases left unmatched: 7. Looked up from germline, CDR1 is SGHRS and CDR2 is YFSETQ. The CDR3 totals 15 residues. In DNA form, the CDR3 reads TGCGCCAGCAGCATTCAAACAGGGGCGAACACTGAAGCTTTCTTT. This sequence encodes CASSIQTGANTEAFF. The full variable domain, rest sourced from reference TRBV5-1 and TRBJ1-1, is KAGVTQTPRYLIKTRGQQVTLSCSPISGHRSVSWYQQTPGQGLQFLFEYFSETQRNKGNFPGRFSGRQFSNSRSEMNVSTLELGDSALYLCASSIQTGANTEAFFGQGTRLTVV.

The genes are TRBV6-1 and TRBJ2-7; a weak D match, TRBD1 (6 bases). CDR3 length: 15 amino acids. Germline values: CDR1 MNHNS, CDR2 SASEGT. The V end was cut by 7 bases, the J end by 7 bases, with 23 bases between. CDR3 sequence: CASTPPTGQTGEQYF. CDR3 nucleotides: TGTGCCAGCACTCCCCCCACTGGACAAACAGGGGAGCAGTACTTC.

The chain combines TRBV30 with TRBJ2-7; D gene unclear. The CDR3 runs to 14 residues. Germline V lookup: CDR1 GTSNPN, CDR2 SVGIG (reference sequence). V was cut by 0 bases and J by 6 bases, with 15 bases left in between. The CDR3 DNA reads as TGTGCCTGGAGTGTATATACGATCCGAGGCGAGCAGTACTTC. It encodes CAWSVYTIRGEQYF.

V is TRBV18 and J is TRBJ2-2; D remains ambiguous. The ends were cut back, 3 bases at V and 1 base at J, with 6 bases in the middle. Germline CDR1 KGHSH, CDR2 LQKENI. The CDR3 spans 14 residues. CDR3 amino acids: CASSPVQNTGELFF. The CDR3 DNA follows: TGTGCCAGCTCACCGGTACAGAACACCGGGGAGCTGTTTTTT.

This sequence joins TRBV6-6 and TRBJ1-6; possible D gene TRBD1, 5 bases. V lost 7 bases to trimming and J lost 9 bases, with 16 bases between them. The CDR3 has 14 amino acids. Germline V CDR1 and CDR2: MNHNY, SVGAGI (reference sequence). As DNA, the CDR3 is TGTGCCAGCACCCTCAGCGGGGGTTTTTCACCCCTCCACTTT. Protein: CASTLSGGFSPLHF.

This chain connects TRBV5-1 to TRBJ2-2, with D unclear. CDR3 length equals 19 residues. The germline V gene encodes CDR1 SGHRS and CDR2 YFSETQ. Trimming removed 1 base at V and 3 bases at J, with 22 bases between. DNA for the CDR3: TGCGCCAGCAGCTTGTTCCCTTCTAAGCCAGCTATGTACACCGGGGAGCTGTTTTTT. Amino acids: CASSLFPSKPAMYTGELFF.

The chain joins TRBV11-3 to TRBJ1-5; D is unresolved. Trimming removed 1 base at V and 5 bases at J, with 6 bases between. Germline V gene lookup returns CDR1 SGHNT and CDR2 YENEEA. This CDR3 is 13 amino acids long. Here the CDR3 reads CASSLGGDQPQHF. Here the CDR3 DNA reads TGTGCCAGCAGCTTAGGTGGCGATCAGCCCCAGCATTTT.

The CDR3 is CASSTSNAGGGYGYTF. As DNA, the CDR3 is TGTGCCAGCAGCACTTCCAATGCGGGGGGTGGTTATGGCTACACCTTC. The chain uses TRBV9 and TRBJ1-2; possibly TRBD1 for D (5 bases). This CDR3 contains 16 residues. V was cut by 4 bases and J by 5 bases, with 21 bases left in between. Per the germline V gene, CDR1 is SGDLS and CDR2 is YYNGEE.

The CDR3 coding sequence is TGTGCCAGCAGCTTAAATAGTGCAGGGGAAAGCTCCTACAATGAGCAGTTCTTC. As protein: CASSLNSAGESSYNEQFF. The chain employs TRBV11-1 and TRBJ2-1; D perhaps matches TRBD1 (6 bases). V gave up 2 bases and J gave up 0 bases, with 17 bases separating them. The germline V gene encodes CDR1 SGHAT and CDR2 FQDESV (reference sequence). This CDR3 is 18 amino acids long.

The chain employs TRBV19 and TRBJ1-4; D is unresolved. The length of the CDR3 is 15 residues. Trimming removed 5 bases at V and 5 bases at J, with 15 bases between. In germline, CDR1 is LNHDA, CDR2 SQIVND (reference sequence). As DNA, the CDR3 is TGTGCCAGTAGTCGGATGGAGGGTAGGAATGAAAAACTGTTTTTT. This codes for CASSRMEGRNEKLFF.

The chain is built from TRBV2 and TRBJ2-3, with 10 bases lining up with TRBD2. After removal of 4 bases from V and 1 base from J, the junction contained 2 bases not matched to a gene. The CDR3 has 15 amino acids. Germline V lookup: CDR1 SNHLY, CDR2 FYNNEI. DNA of the CDR3: TGTGCCAGCAGTGGGCTAGCGGGGGGCACAGATACGCAGTATTTT. Its protein is CASSGLAGGTDTQYF.

This chain connects TRBV18 to TRBJ1-5; D call uncertain. Trimming took 6 bases from V and 4 from J, leaving 22 bases between them. The CDR3 covers 17 residues. Germline V lookup: CDR1 KGHSH, CDR2 LQKENI. The CDR3: CASSSSGPNQGNQPQHF. CDR3 DNA sequence: TGTGCCAGCTCTTCGTCTGGCCCCAATCAAGGGAATCAGCCCCAGCATTTT.

Worth noting for this clone: The junction and the germline gene differ at one end; a read error may be behind it. The chain joins TRBV27 to TRBJ2-2; TRBD2 agrees at 12 bases. The CDR3 runs to 17 residues. Germline V gene data show CDR1 as MNHEY and CDR2 as SMNVEV (reference sequence). The chain's CDR3 is CASGFLAGGLNTGELFF. The DNA of the CDR3 is TGTGCCAGCGGTTTCCTAGCGGGGGGGCTTAACACCGGGGAGCTGTTTTTT.